What follows are 27 T cell receptor beta chains derived from one specimen sequenced in a study of blood T cell repertoires in COVID-19. Libraries were prepared by immunoSEQ multiplex PCR; TCRdb keeps only in-frame clonotypes and omits some of them. The sample carries some 300,000 clones, approximately 86% recorded once. The specimen sequenced was peripheral blood. Receptors were obtained from a woman in her sixties or seventies with COVID-19, enrolled during active disease.

The rearrangement uses TRBV13 and TRBJ1-5; 7 nucleotides align to TRBD1. The CDR3 length is 15 residues. V shed 5 bases, J shed 4 bases, and the junction held 8 bases outside the gene matches. CDR1 and CDR2 from the germline V gene are PRHDT and FYEKMQ (reference sequence). CDR3 in amino acids: CASSENRGQNQPQHF. CDR3 in DNA: TGTGCCAGCAGCGAAAACAGGGGACAGAATCAGCCCCAGCATTTT. Full variable domain (remainder filled in from reference TRBV13 and TRBJ1-5): AAGVIQSPRHLIKEKRETATLKCYPIPRHDTVYWYQQGPGQDPQFLISFYEKMQSDKGSIPDRFSAQQFSDYHSELNMSSLELGDSALYFCASSENRGQNQPQHFGDGTRLSIL.

The genes are TRBV9 and TRBJ1-2; D gene unclear. Trimming removed 0 bases at V and 2 bases at J, with 5 bases between. Germline values: CDR1 SGDLS, CDR2 YYNGEE. CDR3 length: 13 amino acids. The CDR3 DNA reads as TGTGCCAGCAGCGTAGAACAGAACTATGGCTACACCTTC. Protein product: CASSVEQNYGYTF.

The chain couples TRBV29-1 to TRBJ2-7; 12 nucleotides match TRBD1. The CDR3 has 12 residues. The germline gives CDR1 SQVTM, CDR2 ANQGSEA. V lost 6 bases and J lost 9; bases outside the gene matches: 6. For the CDR3, the DNA is TGCAGCGTCGGGACAGGGGGCCGTGTGCAGTACTTC. Translating it yields CSVGTGGRVQYF.

CDR3 DNA sequence: TGTGCCAGCAGCTTAGCAGTTGCAGGGTTATCGTACTTC. Its translation: CASSLAVAGLSYF. This sequence joins TRBV7-2 and TRBJ2-4; a weak D match, TRBD1 (5 bases). V was pared by 0 bases and J by 15 bases, with 15 bases between. Germline assignment: CDR1 SGHTA and CDR2 FQGNSA. The CDR3 is 13 residues long.

This rearrangement joins TRBV6-1 to TRBJ1-3; 9 nucleotides line up with TRBD1. After removal of 3 bases from V and 3 bases from J, the junction contained 9 bases not matched to a gene. This CDR3 spans 17 amino acids. The V gene's germline CDR1 is MNHNS and CDR2 SASEGT. CDR3 sequence reads: CASSEILGTGIGNTIYF. Here the CDR3 DNA reads TGTGCCAGCAGTGAGATCCTTGGGACAGGGATTGGAAACACCATATATTTT.

The chain joins TRBV12-5 to TRBJ2-6; D not resolved. Germline V gives CDR1 LGHNT, CDR2 FRNRAP. Deletions cut 5 bases from V and 1 base from J, with 3 bases between. CDR3 length: 13 residues. The CDR3 region is CASGPSGANVLTF. The CDR3, as DNA: TGTGCTAGTGGTCCATCTGGGGCCAACGTCCTGACTTTC. The complete variable domain, with remaining parts taken from reference TRBV12-5 and TRBJ2-6, reads DARVTQTPRHKVTEMGQEVTMRCQPILGHNTVFWYRQTMMQGLELLAYFRNRAPLDDSGMPKDRFSAEMPDATLATLKIQPSEPRDSAVYFCASGPSGANVLTFGAGSRLTVL.

The chain uses TRBV7-2 and TRBJ2-3, with 10 positions matching TRBD2. The V and J ends lost 5 bases and 1 base, in that order; junction bases with no gene match: 3. The CDR3 has 15 residues. CDR1 SGHTA and CDR2 FQGNSA come from the germline V gene. CDR3 in amino acids: CASSGSGGRTDTQYF. CDR3 in DNA: TGTGCCAGCAGCGGTAGCGGGGGGCGCACAGATACGCAGTATTTT.

The rearrangement joins TRBV9 to TRBJ1-1, with D uncertain. Looked up from germline, CDR1 is SGDLS and CDR2 is YYNGEE. This CDR3 region has 13 residues. With 2 bases removed from V and 7 bases from J, the gap between germline ends came to 12 bases. The CDR3 sequence is CASSVGVFGEAFF. The DNA for the CDR3 is TGTGCCAGCAGCGTCGGGGTTTTCGGTGAAGCTTTCTTT.

The chain combines TRBV4-1 with TRBJ2-7; 7 bases are shared with TRBD2. The germline V gene has CDR1 MGHRA and CDR2 YSYEKL. The CDR3 has 15 amino acids. V was clipped by 4 bases and J by 2 bases; unmatched bases: 8. CDR3 nucleotides: TGCGCCAGCAGCCTAAGGGAGGGGCGGACCTACGAGCAGTACTTC. Translated: CASSLREGRTYEQYF.

The V gene is TRBV10-3, the J gene TRBJ2-7; TRBD1 matches 9 bases. The germline V gene encodes CDR1 ENHRY and CDR2 SYGVKD. After removal of 4 bases from V and 5 bases from J, the junction contained 6 bases not matched to a gene. This CDR3 region has 14 residues. CDR3: CAISGDRESDEQYF. CDR3 DNA: TGTGCCATCAGTGGGGACAGGGAATCCGACGAGCAGTACTTC.

V usage is TRBV19 and J usage is TRBJ1-3; TRBD1 is a possible D gene (5 bases). This CDR3 has 14 amino acids. V lost 4 bases and J 4 bases, leaving 11 bases between the germline ends. Germline V gene sequence: CDR1 LNHDA, CDR2 SQIVND (reference sequence). CDR3 in DNA: TGTGCCAGTAGTACAGGGATGCCCGGAAACACCATATATTTT. It yields the protein CASSTGMPGNTIYF. Variable domain in full (rest from reference TRBV19 and TRBJ1-3): DGGITQSPKYLFRKEGQNVTLSCEQNLNHDAMYWYRQDPGQGLRLIYYSQIVNDFQKGDIAEGYSVSREKKESFPLTVTSAQKNPTAFYLCASSTGMPGNTIYFGEGSWLTVV.

The rearrangement links TRBV12-5 to TRBJ2-1; TRBD2 matches at 13 bases. CDR1 LGHNT and CDR2 FRNRAP come from the germline V gene. J gave up 9 bases and V 1 base, and 9 bases lay outside the gene matches. The CDR3 extends over 17 amino acids. The CDR3 bases are TGTGCTAGTGGTTTGGGCCTACTAGCGGGGGGGCTAAGTGAGCAGTTCTTC. It is translated as CASGLGLLAGGLSEQFF.

This chain uses TRBV12-3 or TRBV12-4 with TRBJ1-5; D unresolved. With 2 bases removed from V and 12 bases from J, the gap between germline ends came to 8 bases. The CDR3 spans 11 residues. As DNA, the CDR3 is TGTGCCAGCAGTTTAATGGCCTTCCAGCATTTT. Its protein is CASSLMAFQHF.

V usage is TRBV30 and J usage is TRBJ2-1; 13 bases align to TRBD2. V shed 5 bases and J 9 bases; nucleotides not matched to a gene: 10. This CDR3 contains 15 residues. The germline CDR1 and CDR2 sequences are GTSNPN and SVGIG (reference sequence). CDR3 in amino acids: CAWVGLAGDVGEQFF. Written as DNA, the CDR3 is TGTGCCTGGGTCGGACTAGCGGGGGACGTTGGTGAGCAGTTCTTC.

This chain joins TRBV4-1 and TRBJ1-3; D call uncertain. CDR1 and CDR2 from the germline V gene are MGHRA and YSYEKL. CDR3 length equals 15 residues. Between the trimmed V and J ends, which lost 2 bases and 0 bases, there was a span of 8 bases. The DNA of the CDR3 is TGCGCCAGCAGCCAACAGGTTCTCTCTGGAAACACCATATATTTT. Translation gives CASSQQVLSGNTIYF.

The V call is TRBV5-1, the J call TRBJ1-6; 7 bases line up with TRBD1. Trimming at V came to 6 bases and at J to 9 bases, leaving 6 bases not matched to a gene. CDR1 is SGHRS, CDR2 YFSETQ, per germline. This CDR3 contains 13 residues. The CDR3 sequence: CASTSGGSSPLHF. For the CDR3, the DNA is TGCGCCAGCACCTCAGGGGGAAGTTCACCCCTCCACTTT.

The genes are TRBV4-2 and TRBJ2-1; TRBD2 aligns across 8 bases. J gave up 6 bases and V 5 bases, and 12 bases lay outside the gene matches. This CDR3 spans 16 amino acids. Looked up from germline, CDR1 is LGHNA and CDR2 is YNFKEQ. The chain's CDR3 is CASSSSAGALPNEQFF. The DNA for the CDR3 is TGTGCCAGCAGCTCATCAGCGGGGGCCCTACCCAATGAGCAGTTCTTC.

This clone was found once. The chain employs TRBV5-4 and TRBJ2-7; 13 bases agree with TRBD2. Germline CDR1 and CDR2: SGHNT and YYREEE (reference sequence). The V and J ends lost 0 bases and 5 bases, in that order; junction bases with no gene match: 8. The CDR3 totals 17 residues. CDR3 sequence (DNA): TGTGCCAGCAGCTTGGCCGGGACTAGCGGGACCGCTGACGAGCAGTACTTC. Residues: CASSLAGTSGTADEQYF. The whole variable domain, filled in from reference TRBV5-4 and TRBJ2-7, reads ETGVTQSPTHLIKTRGQQVTLRCSSQSGHNTVSWYQQALGQGPQFIFQYYREEENGRGNFPPRFSGLQFPNYSSELNVNALELDDSALYLCASSLAGTSGTADEQYFGPGTRLTVT.

The chain couples TRBV28 to TRBJ1-2, with D possibly matching TRBD1 (5 bases). The germline CDR1 and CDR2 sequences are MDHEN and SYDVKM. The CDR3 runs to 13 residues. V was shortened by 8 bases and J by 7 bases, with 17 bases between the two germline ends. The CDR3 DNA follows: TGTGCCAGCTGCCTCCAAGGGGCGCGTGGCTACACCTTC. Translating gives CASCLQGARGYTF.

V and J are TRBV11-3 and TRBJ2-2; 7 bases are shared with TRBD2. This CDR3 region has 14 residues. CDR1 and CDR2 (germline): SGHNT, YENEEA. V gave up 1 base and J gave up 4 bases; unmatched junction bases: 0. In DNA, the CDR3 is TGTGCCAGCAGCTTAGCGGGGGGCACCGGGGAGCTGTTTTTT. Translation: CASSLAGGTGELFF.

This chain links TRBV18 with TRBJ1-1; D not resolved. The CDR3 spans 15 residues. Germline V gene data show CDR1 as KGHSH and CDR2 as LQKENI. The V end lost 3 bases, the J end lost 0 bases, and 11 bases lay between the germline ends. CDR3 sequence (DNA): TGTGCCAGCTCACCCCCTCGGGGAATGAACACTGAAGCTTTCTTT. This encodes CASSPPRGMNTEAFF.

The rearrangement joins TRBV5-6 to TRBJ2-2; tentative D call: TRBD1 (5 bases). V was pared by 4 bases and J by 3 bases, with 10 bases between. Germline-derived CDR1 and CDR2 are SGHDT and YYEEEE. This CDR3 is 14 amino acids long. The DNA of the CDR3 is TGTGCCAGCAGCGTTTTCAGGGACACCGGGGAGCTGTTTTTT. Translated: CASSVFRDTGELFF.

This clone appeared a few times. CDR3 loop: CASSKGDWDTEAFF. The CDR3 DNA is TGTGCCAGTAGTAAGGGGGATTGGGACACTGAAGCTTTCTTT. The genes are TRBV19 and TRBJ1-1; weak D call: TRBD1 (6 bases). The V and J ends lost 4 bases and 3 bases respectively, with 12 bases between them. Germline loops: CDR1 LNHDA, CDR2 SQIVND (reference sequence). The CDR3 sequence is 14 residues long.

This chain joins TRBV6-5 and TRBJ2-7, with 10 nucleotides matching TRBD1. V dropped 8 bases and J dropped 6; count of bases not matched to a gene: 7. Germline V lookup: CDR1 MNHEY, CDR2 SVGAGI. This CDR3 is built from 13 residues. In DNA form, the CDR3 reads TGTGCCAGCGCGAGACAGGGGGCCAGCGAGCAGTACTTC. Protein sequence: CASARQGASEQYF.

This chain links TRBV13 with TRBJ1-1, with D unresolved. The CDR3 extends over 18 amino acids. Germline assignment: CDR1 PRHDT and CDR2 FYEKMQ (reference sequence). Trimming shortened V by 8 bases and J by 0 bases, and 25 bases separated the two germline ends. CDR3 sequence reads: CASRRGRKGRNLNTEAFF. DNA for the CDR3: TGTGCCAGCCGCCGGGGAAGGAAAGGAAGGAACTTGAACACTGAAGCTTTCTTT.

The DNA for the CDR3 is TGTGCCAGCAGCCGTTCAGACAGGGGGAATGAAAAACTGTTTTTT. It codes for CASSRSDRGNEKLFF. The chain employs TRBV4-2 and TRBJ1-4; 9 nucleotides align to TRBD1. J was trimmed by 5 bases and V by 4 bases; bases with no gene match: 5. The germline gives CDR1 LGHNA, CDR2 YNFKEQ. This CDR3 has 15 residues.

Note on this clone: Since a much larger clone is just one base distant, this may be a read error. Within the sample, other DNA sequences also encode this same CDR3. In nucleotides, the CDR3 is TGTGCCAGCTCACCGGACAGGGGGGGCAATCAGCCCCAGCATTTT. Its translation: CASSPDRGGNQPQHF. V gene TRBV18 combines with J gene TRBJ1-5; 10 bases are a match to TRBD1. Germline CDR1 reads KGHSH; CDR2 reads LQKENI. The length of the CDR3 is 15 residues. Trimming took 3 bases from V and 2 from J; bases not matched to a gene: 1.